The 28 T cell receptor beta chains presented below share a single source sample, sequenced in a study of shared clonotypes between healthy human individuals. This table comes from immunoSEQ multiplex PCR, and its TCRdb copy is limited to in-frame clones, with some not included. The sample holds a few hundred thousand clones, roughly 85% seen once. The sequenced sample was PBMCs. The receptors were gathered from a woman aged 40 to 55 in good health. Some clones in this sample may be carry-over from other donors' samples.

V gene TRBV5-1 combines with J gene TRBJ2-5; the D gene is possibly TRBD1 (6 bases). V lost 1 base and J 2 bases, leaving 15 bases between the germline ends. The CDR3 is 16 amino acids. Germline V gene lookup returns CDR1 SGHRS and CDR2 YFSETQ. The DNA for the CDR3 is TGCGCCAGCAGCTTGACACTCGGACAGAGACAAGAGACCCAGTACTTC. Translated, it gives CASSLTLGQRQETQYF.

This clone was seen once. As DNA, the CDR3 is TGTGCCAGCAGGAAAGCCGGGGATGAAAAACTGTTTTTT. Protein product: CASRKAGDEKLFF. The chain couples TRBV6-1 to TRBJ1-4; D remains unclear. The CDR3 consists of 13 residues. V dropped 6 bases and J dropped 6 bases, with 11 bases sitting between them. Germline lookup yields CDR1 MNHNS and CDR2 SASEGT.

The rearrangement links TRBV7-9 to TRBJ2-3, with D unclear. Germline CDR1 is SEHNR and CDR2 is FQNEAQ (reference sequence). Deletions cut 4 bases from V and 3 bases from J, with 11 bases between. The CDR3 has 14 residues. CDR3 DNA sequence: TGTGCCAGCAGCTCTCGGGCCCTAACAGATACGCAGTATTTT. Protein: CASSSRALTDTQYF.

The V and J genes are TRBV7-6 and TRBJ2-7; 7 nucleotides align to TRBD1. V dropped 1 base and J dropped 4; count of bases not matched to a gene: 13. This CDR3 spans 17 amino acids. From germline, CDR1 is SGHVS and CDR2 FNYEAQ. The CDR3 DNA reads as TGTGCCAGCAGCTTAGAGAAAGGGGGCTATGAAGCTTACGAGCAGTACTTC. Protein: CASSLEKGGYEAYEQYF.

The chain joins TRBV7-9 to TRBJ2-1; 9 nucleotides agree with TRBD1. Germline V gives CDR1 SEHNR, CDR2 FQNEAQ (reference sequence). The CDR3 contains 15 residues. V gave up 4 bases and J gave up 5 bases; unmatched junction bases: 6. The CDR3 here is CASSYRDREDNEQFF. The CDR3 nucleotides read TGTGCCAGCAGCTACCGGGACAGGGAGGACAATGAGCAGTTCTTC. Together with reference TRBV7-9 and TRBJ2-1, the CDR3 gives the full variable domain: DTGVSQNPRHKITKRGQNVTFRCDPISEHNRLYWYRQTLGQGPEFLTYFQNEAQLEKSRLLSDRFSAERPKGSFSTLEIQRTEQGDSAMYLCASSYRDREDNEQFFGPGTRLTVL.

V gene TRBV13 combines with J gene TRBJ2-7; perhaps TRBD1 as D (7 bases). V lost 0 bases and J 6 bases, leaving 21 bases between the germline ends. The germline CDR1 and CDR2 sequences are PRHDT and FYEKMQ (reference sequence). CDR3 size: 17 residues. CDR3 sequence: CASSLGPGGPSSGEQYF. CDR3 in DNA: TGTGCCAGCAGCTTAGGCCCAGGGGGGCCTTCAAGTGGCGAGCAGTACTTC.

The chain joins TRBV30 to TRBJ2-3; 7 positions match TRBD2. This CDR3 contains 15 residues. The J segment lost 1 base and the V segment lost 2 bases, leaving 6 bases of the junction unmatched. CDR1 is GTSNPN and CDR2 is SVGIG in the germline V gene (reference sequence). The CDR3 DNA reads TGTGCCTGGAGTTTTTCGGCGGGGGGCACAGATACGCAGTATTTT. Translated: CAWSFSAGGTDTQYF. Using reference TRBV30 and TRBJ2-3 for the parts outside the CDR3, the full variable domain is SQTIHQWPATLVQPVGSPLSLECTVEGTSNPNLYWYRQAAGRGLQLLFYSVGIGQISSEVPQNLSASRPQDRQFILSSKKLLLSDSGFYLCAWSFSAGGTDTQYFGPGTRLTVL.

This clone was seen a single time. The rearrangement uses TRBV6-1 and TRBJ2-1; D perhaps matches TRBD1 (5 bases). CDR1 MNHNS and CDR2 SASEGT come from the germline V gene. The V and J ends lost 4 bases and 8 bases respectively, with 6 bases between them. The CDR3 contains 11 residues. The CDR3 region has the DNA TGTGCCAGCAGTGGCAGGGATGAGCAGTTCTTC. It encodes CASSGRDEQFF.

This clone occurred a few times. V usage is TRBV5-5 and J usage is TRBJ2-7, with unresolved D. The length of the CDR3 is 15 residues. CDR1 is SGHKS and CDR2 is YYEKEE in the germline V gene (reference sequence). V was trimmed by 0 bases and J by 2 bases, leaving 12 bases between them. CDR3 sequence: CASSLADTNTYEQYF. The DNA of the CDR3 is TGTGCCAGCAGCTTGGCGGATACAAATACCTACGAGCAGTACTTC.

V is TRBV2 and J is TRBJ2-7; no clear D. Germline V gene lookup returns CDR1 SNHLY and CDR2 FYNNEI. Between the trimmed V and J ends, which lost 5 bases and 2 bases, there was a span of 16 bases. The CDR3 has 15 residues. DNA for the CDR3: TGTGCCAGCAGTACGACTCGGACGTATACCTACGAGCAGTACTTC. It is translated as CASSTTRTYTYEQYF.

In its sample, this clone was seen a few times. Its ends do not fully match the called genes, so a read error is possible. The chain uses TRBV7-7 and TRBJ2-3; weak D call: TRBD1 (5 bases). The CDR3 is 10 residues long. From germline, CDR1 is SSHAT and CDR2 FNYEAQ (reference sequence). CDR3 nucleotide sequence: TGTGCTAGCAGGGTCGATACGCAGTATTTT. Protein: CASRVDTQYF.

The count of this clone is one. V and J are TRBV2 and TRBJ2-5; 7 nucleotides align to TRBD1. The CDR3 length is 15 residues. J was trimmed by 5 bases and V by 7 bases; bases with no gene match: 13. CDR1 and CDR2 from the germline V gene are SNHLY and FYNNEI. This CDR3 reads CASKSQTGMRETQYF. The CDR3 region has the DNA TGTGCCAGCAAGTCCCAGACAGGGATGAGGGAGACCCAGTACTTC.

Only a few counts were recorded for this clone. The chain uses TRBV7-6 and TRBJ2-7, with TRBD1 matching over 7 bases. The CDR3 spans 15 residues. Losses at the gene ends were 3 bases for V and 3 bases for J; bases not matched to a gene: 8. Looked up from germline, CDR1 is SGHVS and CDR2 is FNYEAQ. This CDR3 is CASSLVGTARYEQYF. CDR3 coding DNA: TGTGCCAGCAGCTTGGTTGGGACAGCCCGCTACGAGCAGTACTTC.

This rearrangement joins TRBV19 to TRBJ2-7; tentative D call: TRBD1 (5 bases). Germline V lookup: CDR1 LNHDA, CDR2 SQIVND (reference sequence). The CDR3 consists of 14 residues. Trimming took off 4 bases at V and 6 bases at J, with 16 bases between the two ends. The CDR3 loop is CASSNPPGNREQYF. Here the CDR3 DNA reads TGTGCCAGTAGTAATCCTCCAGGGAATCGCGAGCAGTACTTC. The variable domain in full, with the rest retrieved from reference TRBV19 and TRBJ2-7, is DGGITQSPKYLFRKEGQNVTLSCEQNLNHDAMYWYRQDPGQGLRLIYYSQIVNDFQKGDIAEGYSVSREKKESFPLTVTSAQKNPTAFYLCASSNPPGNREQYFGPGTRLTVT.

This clone appeared once. The genes are TRBV11-2 and TRBJ2-5; TRBD1 might be the D (5 bases). CDR1 SGHAT and CDR2 FQNNGV come from the germline V gene. V shed 10 bases and J shed 1 base, with 13 bases lying between them. This CDR3 spans 13 amino acids. The CDR3 DNA reads as TGTGCCACCTCAAGGGGTTTCCAAGAGACCCAGTACTTC. Translation: CATSRGFQETQYF.

The chain recombines TRBV5-1 with TRBJ2-1; 9 bases match TRBD2. Per germline, CDR1 SGHRS and CDR2 YFSETQ. The CDR3 loop spans 14 amino acids. Germline trimming cut 0 bases from V and 9 bases from J; bases unmatched to any gene: 4. The CDR3 nucleotides read TGCGCCAGCAGCTTGGTGGCGGGAGGGCCTGAGCAGTTCTTC. Its protein product is CASSLVAGGPEQFF.

This clone appeared a few times. The chain joins TRBV7-3 to TRBJ1-5; D remains unclear. This CDR3 comprises 14 residues. The V and J ends lost 2 bases and 3 bases respectively, with 8 bases between them. The germline V gene has CDR1 SGHTA and CDR2 FQGTGA. The CDR3 protein is CASSLGYHNQPQHF. CDR3 in DNA: TGTGCCAGCAGCTTAGGCTACCACAATCAGCCCCAGCATTTT.

The chain carries TRBV25-1 and TRBJ1-4; the D gene is possibly TRBD1 (5 bases). This CDR3 contains 16 residues. Trimming cost V 2 bases and J 3 bases, with 13 bases left between them. CDR1 is MGHDK and CDR2 is SYGVNS in the germline V gene. The chain's CDR3 is CASSEGGGLPNEKLFF. CDR3 DNA sequence: TGTGCCAGCAGTGAAGGGGGGGGATTGCCTAATGAAAAACTGTTTTTT.

The chain has TRBV6-6 and TRBJ1-1; D may be TRBD1 (5 bases). The CDR3 loop spans 12 amino acids. Germline CDR1 MNHNY, CDR2 SVGAGI (reference sequence). V was cut by 7 bases and J by 1 base, with 7 bases left in between. CDR3 region: CASIGQNTEAFF. CDR3 in DNA: TGTGCCAGCATCGGACAGAACACTGAAGCTTTCTTT.

This chain connects TRBV7-9 to TRBJ2-7, with TRBD1 matching over 10 bases. CDR1 and CDR2 (germline): SEHNR, FQNEAQ (reference sequence). This CDR3 has 16 amino acids. The V and J ends lost 1 base and 6 bases, in that order; junction bases with no gene match: 9. CDR3 residues: CASSLGVGTGDLEQYF. The CDR3 DNA follows: TGTGCCAGCAGCTTAGGAGTAGGGACAGGGGACCTCGAGCAGTACTTC.

The J gene is TRBJ2-6, the V gene TRBV27, with 14 positions matching TRBD2. After removal of 5 bases from V and 2 bases from J, the junction contained 5 bases not matched to a gene. CDR1 and CDR2 from the germline V gene are MNHEY and SMNVEV (reference sequence). The CDR3 length is 18 residues. CDR3 in amino acids: CASSMTSGRAAGANVLTF. The CDR3 DNA sequence: TGTGCCAGCAGTATGACTAGCGGGAGGGCCGCTGGGGCCAACGTCCTGACTTTC.

The J gene is TRBJ2-5, the V gene TRBV6-1; either TRBD1 or TRBD2 may supply D (5 bases each). Trimming pared 7 bases from V and 3 bases from J, leaving 15 bases between. CDR1 is MNHNS, CDR2 SASEGT, per germline. The CDR3 consists of 14 residues. The CDR3 loop reads CASMGWDGEETQYF. CDR3 DNA: TGTGCCAGCATGGGATGGGACGGAGAAGAGACCCAGTACTTC.

The chain uses TRBV30 and TRBJ2-3; 9 nucleotides align to TRBD2. The V segment lost 0 bases and the J segment 6 bases; nucleotides outside the gene matches: 10. The germline V gene has CDR1 GTSNPN and CDR2 SVGIG (reference sequence). The CDR3 extends over 16 amino acids. The CDR3 DNA reads as TGTGCCTGGAGTGTAGAGAGGCGGGGGGGCAGGGATACGCAGTATTTT. It yields the protein CAWSVERRGGRDTQYF.

This chain connects TRBV20-1 to TRBJ2-1; D is undetermined. Per the germline V gene, CDR1 is DFQATT and CDR2 is SNEGSKA (reference sequence). This CDR3 has 10 residues. Trimming left V 5 bases short and J 7 bases short, with 6 bases between. CDR3 loop: CSAQRNEQFF. In DNA, the CDR3 is TGCAGTGCTCAGAGGAATGAGCAGTTCTTC.

The rearrangement links TRBV7-3 to TRBJ2-7; 9 nucleotides agree with TRBD2. Per germline, CDR1 SGHTA and CDR2 FQGTGA. This CDR3 region has 15 residues. V lost 5 bases and J lost 4; bases outside the gene matches: 9. DNA for the CDR3: TGTGCCAGCAGCCGGTTAGCGGGAGAACTATACGAGCAGTACTTC. Its protein product is CASSRLAGELYEQYF.

The chain uses TRBV11-2 and TRBJ1-4; D gene unclear. The CDR3 has 15 residues. Trimming pared 3 bases from V and 4 bases from J, leaving 12 bases between. Germline V CDR1 and CDR2: SGHAT, FQNNGV. The CDR3 nucleotides are TGTGCCAGCAGCTTCGTCGGGCGGATTAATGAAAAACTGTTTTTT. Translation: CASSFVGRINEKLFF.

The V gene is TRBV27, the J gene TRBJ2-5; D may match TRBD1 or TRBD2 (5 bases each). The CDR3 consists of 14 residues. The V end lost 4 bases, the J end lost 1 base, and 10 bases lay between the germline ends. The germline V gene encodes CDR1 MNHEY and CDR2 SMNVEV (reference sequence). For the CDR3, the DNA is TGTGCCAGCAGTTGGGACGGAGTCCAAGAGACCCAGTACTTC. Protein sequence: CASSWDGVQETQYF.

V is TRBV6-6 and J is TRBJ2-1; D gene ambiguous. The CDR3 extends over 15 amino acids. Trimming cost V 1 base and J 0 bases, with 7 bases left between them. CDR1 and CDR2 (germline): MNHNY, SVGAGI (reference sequence). CDR3 sequence reads: CASSYLIHSYNEQFF. In DNA form, the CDR3 reads TGTGCCAGCAGTTACTTAATACACTCCTACAATGAGCAGTTCTTC.